Presented here are 27 T cell receptor beta chains from one specimen sequenced in a study of T-cell memory formation after mild COVID-19. TCRdb called the 5' RACE reads again in MiXCR, with one record for every CDR3 protein. The sample lists fewer than 150,000 distinct CDR3 sequences; about 5.9% were seen once. The specimen sequenced was PBMCs or a T cell subset sorted from them (not recorded which). These TCRs come from an adult woman who had mild COVID-19 (a few samples of this study predate the infection). Cell type and time point are not known.

In its sample, this clonotype was seen many times. The gene calls are TRBV7-6 and TRBJ2-5, with TRBD2 as a possible D gene (6 bases). The CDR3 contains 15 residues. Trimming removed 1 base at V and 4 bases at J, with 13 bases between. CDR1 is SGHVS, CDR2 FNYEAQ, per germline. This chain's CDR3 is CASSLVGAGSETQYF. The CDR3 DNA reads as TGTGCCAGCAGCTTAGTCGGTGCGGGGTCAGAGACCCAGTACTTC.

This clonotype was recorded many times. The rearrangement uses TRBV20-1 and TRBJ1-5; D is undetermined. V was shortened by 6 bases and J by 0 bases, with 12 bases between the two germline ends. This CDR3 spans 14 amino acids. In germline, CDR1 is DFQATT, CDR2 SNEGSKA (reference sequence). The CDR3 protein is CSATVGYSNQPQHF. The CDR3 coding sequence is TGCAGTGCCACCGTGGGGTATAGCAATCAGCCCCAGCATTTT.

This chain connects TRBV27 to TRBJ1-2; the match to TRBD1 covers 8 bases. CDR1 is MNHEY and CDR2 is SMNVEV in the germline V gene (reference sequence). V was pared by 3 bases and J by 6 bases, with 3 bases of the junction left unmatched. This CDR3 is 13 amino acids long. CDR3 in amino acids: CASSFLTGDGYTF. Written as DNA, the CDR3 is TGTGCCAGCAGTTTCTTGACAGGGGATGGCTACACCTTC.

This clonotype was recorded many times. The rearrangement uses TRBV7-9 and TRBJ2-7; tentative D call: TRBD1 (6 bases). The germline V gene has CDR1 SEHNR and CDR2 FQNEAQ (reference sequence). The V end was cut by 2 bases, the J end by 2 bases, with 13 bases between. This CDR3 contains 15 residues. CDR3 region: CASSLRGTLTYEQYF. CDR3 DNA: TGTGCCAGCAGCTTAAGAGGGACACTTACCTACGAGCAGTACTTC.

This clonotype was counted at least ten times. This chain uses TRBV30 with TRBJ2-1, with TRBD2 identical over 7 bases. Germline V lookup: CDR1 GTSNPN, CDR2 SVGIG (reference sequence). The CDR3 is 15 residues long. The junction had 8 bases not matched to a gene; V was cut back by 3 bases and J by 3 bases. The CDR3 here is CAWRGRGKNYNEQFF. CDR3 coding DNA: TGTGCCTGGAGGGGGCGGGGGAAAAACTACAATGAGCAGTTCTTC.

This clonotype has just a few counts. The chain is built from TRBV3-1 and TRBJ1-6; TRBD1 might be the D (5 bases). Trimming stripped 4 bases from V and 7 bases from J, with 17 bases between. The CDR3 contains 16 residues. Germline V gene sequence: CDR1 LGHDT, CDR2 YNNKEL (reference sequence). CDR3: CASSPDSRVGNSPLHF. The CDR3 nucleotides are TGTGCCAGCAGCCCAGATTCCAGGGTCGGGAATTCACCCCTCCACTTT.

The chain joins TRBV15 to TRBJ2-1; 7 bases agree with TRBD2. V was pared by 8 bases and J by 2 bases, with 12 bases of the junction left unmatched. The CDR3 is 16 residues long. Germline V gives CDR1 LNHNV, CDR2 YYDKDF (reference sequence). In DNA, the CDR3 is TGTGCCACCCGGGCTAGCGGAGGAAGCGCCTACAATGAGCAGTTCTTC. It is translated as CATRASGGSAYNEQFF.

This clonotype was observed many times. This chain links TRBV12-3 or TRBV12-4 with TRBJ2-7; 7 bases are shared with TRBD1. Germline trimming cut 5 bases from V and 3 bases from J; bases unmatched to any gene: 10. There are 15 residues in the CDR3. The chain's CDR3 is CASSLSGTAFYEQYF. The CDR3 coding sequence is TGTGCCAGCAGTCTATCCGGGACAGCGTTCTACGAGCAGTACTTC.

This rearrangement joins TRBV5-1 to TRBJ2-7; no clear D. Per the germline V gene, CDR1 is SGHRS and CDR2 is YFSETQ. The CDR3 spans 12 residues. Trimming cost V 4 bases and J 4 bases, with 9 bases left between them. CDR3 nucleotide sequence: TGCGCCAGCAGCGCCTCCAAATACGAGCAGTACTTC. It specifies CASSASKYEQYF.

This clonotype was seen only a few times. The V and J genes are TRBV5-4 and TRBJ2-3, with 9 bases lining up with TRBD2. The CDR3 extends over 15 amino acids. Germline V CDR1 and CDR2: SGHNT, YYREEE (reference sequence). Germline trimming cut 5 bases from V and 6 bases from J; bases unmatched to any gene: 10. The CDR3 here is CASSLEIAGADTQYF. DNA of the CDR3: TGTGCCAGCAGTCTGGAGATAGCGGGAGCGGATACGCAGTATTTT.

The gene calls are TRBV7-3 and TRBJ1-1; 7 positions match TRBD1. Germline V CDR1 and CDR2: SGHTA, FQGTGA. Trimming cost V 5 bases and J 4 bases; bases outside gene matches: 1. The CDR3 loop spans 12 amino acids. CDR3 region: CASSRDSTEAFF. For the CDR3, the DNA is TGTGCCAGCAGCCGGGACAGCACTGAAGCTTTCTTT.

The rearrangement joins TRBV12-3 or TRBV12-4 to TRBJ2-1; D remains unclear. The CDR3 totals 11 residues. V was clipped by 1 base and J by 15 bases, with 10 bases between them. The CDR3 coding sequence is TGTGCCAGCAGTTTAGTGGGCCTGAGGTTCTTC. Translating it yields CASSLVGLRFF.

The V and J genes are TRBV30 and TRBJ1-1, with no clear D. CDR1 and CDR2 from the germline V gene are GTSNPN and SVGIG (reference sequence). The length of the CDR3 is 14 residues. Deletions cut 4 bases from V and 0 bases from J, with 12 bases between. The CDR3 sequence is CAWNSGRLNTEAFF. CDR3 nucleotides: TGTGCCTGGAACAGCGGAAGATTGAACACTGAAGCTTTCTTT.

The chain employs TRBV30 and TRBJ2-5; weak D call: TRBD1 (5 bases). Deletions cut 2 bases from V and 5 bases from J, with 12 bases between. This CDR3 spans 13 amino acids. Per germline, CDR1 GTSNPN and CDR2 SVGIG (reference sequence). CDR3 nucleotide sequence: TGTGCCTGGAGTACAACAGGTGCGGAGACCCAGTACTTC. It translates to CAWSTTGAETQYF. The whole variable domain, filled in from reference TRBV30 and TRBJ2-5, reads SQTIHQWPATLVQPVGSPLSLECTVEGTSNPNLYWYRQAAGRGLQLLFYSVGIGQISSEVPQNLSASRPQDRQFILSSKKLLLSDSGFYLCAWSTTGAETQYFGPGTRLLVL.

J is TRBJ2-5 and V is TRBV7-2; D is possibly TRBD2 (6 bases). V lost 4 bases and J lost 7, with 13 bases in between. The CDR3 spans 13 residues. Germline V gives CDR1 SGHTA, CDR2 FQGNSA. The CDR3 DNA sequence: TGTGCCAGCAGCTCCGGTGGGCGGGGGACCCAGTACTTC. Translated: CASSSGGRGTQYF.

V is TRBV18 and J is TRBJ1-1; D is undetermined. The CDR3 spans 11 residues. The V gene lost 5 bases and the J gene lost 5 bases, with 6 bases spanning the gap. Per the germline V gene, CDR1 is KGHSH and CDR2 is LQKENI. CDR3 in amino acids: CASSSGTEAFF. As DNA, the CDR3 is TGTGCCAGCTCATCGGGAACTGAAGCTTTCTTT.

The sample holds a few counts of this clonotype. The genes are TRBV7-9 and TRBJ2-1; D is undetermined. Per the germline V gene, CDR1 is SEHNR and CDR2 is FQNEAQ (reference sequence). Trimming removed 2 bases from V and 9 bases from J, with 5 bases in between. The CDR3 runs 11 residues. This CDR3 is CASSLWGEQFF. The CDR3, as DNA: TGTGCCAGCAGCTTATGGGGTGAGCAGTTCTTC.

V and J are TRBV7-2 and TRBJ2-1; TRBD1 aligns across 7 bases. The CDR3 extends over 14 amino acids. Germline V lookup: CDR1 SGHTA, CDR2 FQGNSA. Unmatched junction bases numbered 7, after V lost 3 bases and J lost 8 bases. The DNA of the CDR3 is TGTGCCAGCAGCTTCTATACACAGGGGCATGAGCAGTTCTTC. Residues: CASSFYTQGHEQFF.

J is TRBJ2-1 and V is TRBV9; 11 bases map to TRBD2. The CDR3 is made up of 17 amino acids. The V gene's germline CDR1 is SGDLS and CDR2 YYNGEE. V was pared by 4 bases and J by 4 bases, with 10 bases of the junction left unmatched. CDR3 in amino acids: CASSSTSGSPSYNEQFF. The CDR3 coding sequence is TGTGCCAGCAGCTCAACTAGCGGGAGTCCCTCGTACAATGAGCAGTTCTTC.

This clonotype appeared many times. This chain connects TRBV11-2 to TRBJ1-2; 9 bases are shared with TRBD1. Looked up from germline, CDR1 is SGHAT and CDR2 is FQNNGV. This CDR3 is 15 amino acids long. V shed 5 bases, J shed 3 bases, and the junction held 7 bases outside the gene matches. The CDR3 is CASSQRDREYYGYTF. The DNA for the CDR3 is TGTGCCAGCAGCCAGAGGGACAGGGAATACTATGGCTACACCTTC.

This clonotype was seen a handful of times. The rearrangement links TRBV2 to TRBJ2-7, with TRBD1 matching over 7 bases. CDR3 size: 13 residues. V lost 6 bases and J lost 5; bases outside the gene matches: 7. CDR1 SNHLY and CDR2 FYNNEI come from the germline V gene. Here the CDR3 reads CASRRDRADEQYF. CDR3 DNA sequence: TGTGCCAGCAGAAGAGACAGGGCCGACGAGCAGTACTTC.

This clonotype has only a few counts. V is TRBV5-1 and J is TRBJ2-5, with unresolved D. CDR1 is SGHRS and CDR2 is YFSETQ in the germline V gene. The length of the CDR3 is 14 residues. Between the trimmed V and J ends, which lost 1 base and 2 bases, there was a span of 9 bases. CDR3 in DNA: TGCGCCAGCAGCTTGTTACAGATTCAAGAGACCCAGTACTTC. Amino acid sequence: CASSLLQIQETQYF.

The chain has TRBV9 and TRBJ2-5, with 9 bases identical to TRBD2. This CDR3 is 16 amino acids long. V trimming: 2 bases; J trimming: 4 bases; junction bases outside the gene matches: 9. The germline CDR1 and CDR2 sequences are SGDLS and YYNGEE. The CDR3 DNA follows: TGTGCCAGCAGCGTGGCGGCGGGGGGGCCGGTAGAGACCCAGTACTTC. Translating it yields CASSVAAGGPVETQYF.

This clonotype was found many times. The chain carries TRBV5-1 and TRBJ2-5; TRBD1 or TRBD2 may be the D gene (5 bases each). The germline V gene has CDR1 SGHRS and CDR2 YFSETQ. The ends were cut back, 2 bases at V and 4 bases at J, with 12 bases in the middle. CDR3 length: 14 residues. CDR3 region: CASSFGGKGETQYF. Written as DNA, the CDR3 is TGCGCCAGCAGCTTTGGGGGAAAAGGAGAGACCCAGTACTTC.

This sequence joins TRBV11-2 and TRBJ1-2; 7 positions match TRBD1. The germline V gene has CDR1 SGHAT and CDR2 FQNNGV. Trimming at V came to 7 bases and at J to 0 bases, leaving 8 bases not matched to a gene. The CDR3 runs to 15 residues. CDR3 in amino acids: CASKTKTGTNYGYTF. The CDR3 nucleotides are TGTGCCAGCAAGACCAAGACAGGGACTAACTATGGCTACACCTTC.

This clonotype has a count of ten or more. V and J are TRBV7-9 and TRBJ2-1, with 13 bases aligning to TRBD2. There are 19 residues in the CDR3. Germline V lookup: CDR1 SEHNR, CDR2 FQNEAQ (reference sequence). The J segment lost 5 bases and the V segment lost 5 bases, leaving 15 bases of the junction unmatched. The CDR3 sequence is CASSPHRTGLAGADNEQFF. The CDR3 coding sequence is TGTGCCAGCAGCCCTCACCGCACCGGACTAGCGGGAGCGGACAATGAGCAGTTCTTC.

V and J are TRBV4-1 and TRBJ1-2; tentatively, D is TRBD1 (5 bases). There are 15 residues in the CDR3. V was trimmed by 0 bases and J by 4 bases, leaving 12 bases between them. Germline V gene sequence: CDR1 MGHRA, CDR2 YSYEKL. The CDR3 region has the DNA TGCGCCAGCAGCCAAGAATACAGGCCTCCCTATGGCTACACCTTC. It is translated as CASSQEYRPPYGYTF.